This note documents a single T cell receptor beta chain sequence. The V end lost 0 bases, the J end lost 3 bases, and 8 bases lay between the germline ends. The CDR3 sequence is 13 residues long. Germline V gene lookup returns CDR1 GTSNPN and CDR2 SVGIG (reference sequence). PCR employed 60 Vbeta and 13 Jbeta primers. Using immunoSEQ multiplex PCR, the repertoire was profiled, and TCRdb retains in-frame clones only, with some absent. The sample lists some 110,000 clones; more than 65% were seen once. This sample was included in a study of cytomegalovirus exposure and HLA in healthy donors. Sequencing used PBMCs. The rearrangement links TRBV30 to TRBJ1-1; D gene unclear. The source is a woman aged 25 to 39 in good health and CMV-seronegative. Here the CDR3 reads CAWSVHSYTEAFF. In DNA, the CDR3 is TGTGCCTGGAGTGTACACAGCTACACTGAAGCTTTCTTT.